This T cell receptor beta chain was identified during a study of OX40 agonist ivuxolimab in advanced cancers. Across the study: Males comprised 82.7% of the group, whose mean age was approximately 60 years (range roughly 20 to 85).

Here immunoSEQ multiplex PCR was the method, and the copy in TCRdb shows in-frame clones only, minus some. The sample holds over 70,000 clones, nearly 90% seen once. The CDR3 is made up of 15 amino acids. The germline CDR1 and CDR2 sequences are MNHEY and SVGAGI. V dropped 4 bases and J dropped 5 bases, with 14 bases sitting between them. The clonotype originates from an adult with an advanced solid tumor such as melanoma, head and neck, liver or kidney cancer. The V call is TRBV6-5, the J call TRBJ2-2; D is possibly TRBD1 or TRBD2 (6 bases each). Here the sequenced sample was CD4+ or CD8+ T cells sorted from blood, taken in a trial of the OX40 agonist ivuxolimab. CDR3 sequence reads: CASSFSGGQTGELFF. The CDR3 region has the DNA TGTGCCAGCAGTTTCTCCGGGGGCCAGACCGGGGAGCTGTTTTTT.